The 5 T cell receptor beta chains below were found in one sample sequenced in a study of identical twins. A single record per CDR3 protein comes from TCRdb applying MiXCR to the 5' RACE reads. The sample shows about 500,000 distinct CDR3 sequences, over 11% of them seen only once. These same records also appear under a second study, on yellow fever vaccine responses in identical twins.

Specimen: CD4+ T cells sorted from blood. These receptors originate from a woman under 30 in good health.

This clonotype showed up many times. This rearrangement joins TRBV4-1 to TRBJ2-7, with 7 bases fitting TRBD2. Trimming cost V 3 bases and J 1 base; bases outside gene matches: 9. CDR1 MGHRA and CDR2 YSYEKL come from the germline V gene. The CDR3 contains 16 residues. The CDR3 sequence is CASSHKAGLDSYEQYF. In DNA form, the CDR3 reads TGCGCCAGCAGCCATAAAGCCGGACTAGATTCCTACGAGCAGTACTTC.

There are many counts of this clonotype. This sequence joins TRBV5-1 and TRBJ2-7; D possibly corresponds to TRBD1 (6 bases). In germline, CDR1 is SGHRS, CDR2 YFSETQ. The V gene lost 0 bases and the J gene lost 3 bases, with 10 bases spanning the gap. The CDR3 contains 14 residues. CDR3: CASSLDSRGYEQYF. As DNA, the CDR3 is TGCGCCAGCAGCTTGGATTCCAGGGGCTACGAGCAGTACTTC.

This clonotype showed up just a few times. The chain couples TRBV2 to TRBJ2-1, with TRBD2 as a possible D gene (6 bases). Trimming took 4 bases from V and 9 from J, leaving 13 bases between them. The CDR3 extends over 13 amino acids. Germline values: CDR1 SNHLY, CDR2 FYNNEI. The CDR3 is CASSVGRRGEQFF. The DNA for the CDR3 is TGTGCCAGCAGTGTAGGCCGGCGGGGTGAGCAGTTCTTC.

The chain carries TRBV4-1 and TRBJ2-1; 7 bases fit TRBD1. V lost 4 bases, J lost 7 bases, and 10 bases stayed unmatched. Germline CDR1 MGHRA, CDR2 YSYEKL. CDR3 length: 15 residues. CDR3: CASSLGPQGHNEQFF. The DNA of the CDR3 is TGCGCCAGCAGCCTTGGACCACAGGGGCATAATGAGCAGTTCTTC.

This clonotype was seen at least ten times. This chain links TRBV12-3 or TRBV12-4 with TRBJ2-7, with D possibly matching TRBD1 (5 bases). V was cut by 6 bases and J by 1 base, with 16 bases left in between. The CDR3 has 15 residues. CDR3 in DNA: TGTGCCAGCAGCCCGACAGATTCATTATCCTACGAGCAGTACTTC. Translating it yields CASSPTDSLSYEQYF.